These 2 T cell receptor beta chains came from one sample sequenced in a study of STAT5B mutations in CD4+ large granular lymphocyte leukemia. Produced via immunoSEQ multiplex PCR; TCRdb's table is partial and in-frame only. The sample holds about 20,000 clones, about 75% seen once. Sequencing input: CD4+ T cells from blood buffy coats. These receptors came from a human donor in good health.

This clone was seen a handful of times. The V gene is TRBV5-4, the J gene TRBJ1-1; 12 bases agree with TRBD1. V trimming: 0 bases; J trimming: 4 bases; junction bases outside the gene matches: 4. Germline assignment: CDR1 SGHNT and CDR2 YYREEE (reference sequence). The CDR3 is 16 residues long. CDR3 amino acids: CASSLGDRGLATEAFF. The CDR3 DNA follows: TGTGCCAGCAGCTTGGGGGACAGGGGGCTCGCCACTGAAGCTTTCTTT.

In this sample, this clone turned up once. CDR3 protein: CASSPSPEGYTF. The CDR3 nucleotides are TGTGCCAGCTCACCCTCCCCGGAGGGCTACACCTTC. This chain uses TRBV18 with TRBJ1-2; unclear D gene. V was shortened by 3 bases and J by 8 bases, with 10 bases between the two germline ends. CDR1 and CDR2 (germline): KGHSH, LQKENI. The CDR3 is 12 residues long.